This is a list of T cell receptor beta chains from one sample in a study of OX40 agonist ivuxolimab in advanced cancers. Some clones are missing from TCRdb's copy, which holds only in-frame ones; the method was immunoSEQ multiplex PCR. Here the sample spans about 60,000 clones, around 89% being singletons. This specimen consisted of CD4+ or CD8+ T cells sorted from blood, obtained in a trial of the OX40 agonist ivuxolimab. Receptor source: an adult with an advanced solid tumor such as melanoma, head and neck, liver or kidney cancer. CDR3s include the opening cysteine and the closing phenylalanine or tryptophan. D genes are given only for firm matches. Clone size is stated in some rows and not others, as once, few, many or a class when expanded.

d_gene	abundance	v_gene	j_gene	CDR3nt	CDR3aa
NA	NA	TRBV28	TRBJ2-7	TGTGCCAGCAGCCGTCGTGGCCGATCCTACGAGCAGTACTTC	CASSRRGRSYEQYF
NA	NA	TRBV30	TRBJ2-7	TGTGCCTGGAGTGCCTCCTACGAGCAGTACTTC	CAWSASYEQYF
TRBD2	NA	TRBV7-2	TRBJ2-1	TGTGCCAGCAGAGAACTAGCGGGAGGTTACAATGAGCAGTTCTTC	CASRELAGGYNEQFF
NA	NA	TRBV6-1	TRBJ2-1	TGTGCCAGCATTGGGACTTTCTACAATGAGCAGTTCTTC	CASIGTFYNEQFF
TRBD2	NA	TRBV4-3	TRBJ2-1	TGCGCCAGCAGCCAAGAAATAGCGGGAGCCTCCTACAATGAGCAGTTCTTC	CASSQEIAGASYNEQFF
TRBD2	NA	TRBV7-9	TRBJ2-1	TGTGCCCAAGACCGGGAGGGCACCTACAATGAGCAGTTCTTC	CAQDREGTYNEQFF
TRBD1	NA	TRBV7-9	TRBJ1-1	TGTGCCAGCAGCTCAAGACAGGGGGGAGACACTGAAGCTTTCTTT	CASSSRQGGDTEAFF
NA	NA	TRBV6-5	TRBJ2-1	TGTGCCAGCAGTTTATCGGACGGTTACAATGAGCAGTTCTTC	CASSLSDGYNEQFF
NA	NA	TRBV7-6	TRBJ2-5	TGTGCCAGCAGCCGCAACCTCTACCAGGGGGAGACCCAGTACTTC	CASSRNLYQGETQYF
NA	NA	TRBV9	TRBJ1-3	TGTGCCAGCAGTGGGGGAGATGGAAACACCATATATTTT	CASSGGDGNTIYF
NA	once	TRBV2	TRBJ1-2	TGTGCCAAAGAAGGACAGACCTATGGCTACACCTTC	CAKEGQTYGYTF
TRBD2	NA	TRBV10-3	TRBJ2-3	TGTGCCATCAGTGGACCGGGACTAGCGGGCCCAGATACGCAGTATTTT	CAISGPGLAGPDTQYF
TRBD2	once	TRBV27	TRBJ2-2	TGTGCCAGCAGAGGACTAGCGGCCACCGGGGAGCTGTTTTTT	CASRGLAATGELFF
NA	NA	TRBV28	TRBJ1-1	TGTGCCAGCAGTTGGGGGGGTGAAGCTTTCTTT	CASSWGGEAFF
NA	NA	TRBV5-6	TRBJ2-2	TGTGCCAGCAGAAACGCAGCGAACACCGGGGAGCTGTTTTTT	CASRNAANTGELFF
NA	NA	TRBV7-8	TRBJ1-1	TGTGCCAGCAGCTTGGGGGTGCGGGGGTTCGGTGAAGCTTTCTTT	CASSLGVRGFGEAFF
NA	NA	TRBV7-6	TRBJ1-3	TGTGCCAGCAGCTTATGGGAAACTGGAAACACCATATATTTT	CASSLWETGNTIYF
NA	NA	TRBV6-1	TRBJ2-1	TGTGCCAGCAGTCCCGGGACTTTGACCTACAATGAGCAGTTCTTC	CASSPGTLTYNEQFF
TRBD2	NA	TRBV5-6	TRBJ2-3	TGTGCCAGCAGCTTAGAACTAGCGGGAGTTACAGATACGCAGTATTTT	CASSLELAGVTDTQYF
NA	NA	TRBV7-2	TRBJ2-2	TGTGCCAGCAGCTTGGACTACACCGGGGAGCTGTTTTTT	CASSLDYTGELFF
TRBD2	NA	TRBV5-4	TRBJ2-7	TGTGCCAGCAGCTTAAAGCGGGAGGTCTCCTACGAGCAGTACTTC	CASSLKREVSYEQYF
TRBD1	NA	TRBV5-1	TRBJ1-1	TGCGCCAGCAGCTTGGAACAGGGGGCGAAGAACACTGAAGCTTTCTTT	CASSLEQGAKNTEAFF
NA	NA	TRBV9	TRBJ2-1	TGTGCCAGCAGCCTCGGGAGTTATAATGAGCAGTTCTTC	CASSLGSYNEQFF
NA	NA	TRBV9	TRBJ2-2	TGTGCCAGCAGCGTAGGAGGGGGGAACACCGGGGAGCTGTTTTTT	CASSVGGGNTGELFF
NA	NA	TRBV4-1	TRBJ1-3	TGCGCCAGCAGCCAAGTCGCAGGGCAACCTGGAAACACCATATATTTT	CASSQVAGQPGNTIYF
NA	NA	TRBV9	TRBJ1-4	TGTGCCAGCAGCGTAGGGACTGCTTATAATGAAAAACTGTTTTTT	CASSVGTAYNEKLFF
TRBD2	NA	TRBV7-8	TRBJ2-5	TGTGCCAGCAGCCCCGAAGCGGGAGCGAGAGAGACCCAGTACTTC	CASSPEAGARETQYF
NA	NA	TRBV7-9	TRBJ1-1	TGTGCCAGCAAGGCACGCACGATCAGAAGTTGGGCGGACACTGAAGCTTTCTTT	CASKARTIRSWADTEAFF
NA	NA	TRBV7-8	TRBJ1-3	TGTGCCAGCAGTCCCGGGGGCTCTGGAAACACCATATATTTT	CASSPGGSGNTIYF
NA	NA	TRBV6-5	TRBJ1-1	TGTGCCAGCAGACGCCCGTCGACGCAGAACACTGAAGCTTTCTTT	CASRRPSTQNTEAFF
TRBD1	once	TRBV27	TRBJ1-5	TGTGCCAGCAGGCCGGGACAGGGGAAGAATCAGCCCCAGCATTTT	CASRPGQGKNQPQHF
NA	NA	TRBV30	TRBJ2-2	TGTGCCTGGAGTCTTACAGCCGGGGAGCTGTTTTTT	CAWSLTAGELFF
NA	NA	TRBV19	TRBJ1-5	TGTGCCAGTAGACCGACCGAATATAGCAATCAGCCCCAGCATTTT	CASRPTEYSNQPQHF
TRBD2	NA	TRBV2	TRBJ2-1	TGTGCCAGCAGTGAAGCACTGGGACTAGCGGTGACCTACAATGAGCAGTTCTTC	CASSEALGLAVTYNEQFF
NA	NA	TRBV6-5	TRBJ1-1	TGTGCCAGCAGTTATAGAGATGAAGCTTTCTTT	CASSYRDEAFF
TRBD1	once	TRBV7-8	TRBJ2-1	TGTGCCAGCAGCTTATGGGTACAGGGGGATAATGAGCAGTTCTTC	CASSLWVQGDNEQFF
TRBD2	NA	TRBV11-3	TRBJ2-2	TGTGCCAGCAGCTCCCGCATGGGGGGGGAGACCGCCGGGGAGCTGTTTTTT	CASSSRMGGETAGELFF
NA	NA	TRBV9	TRBJ2-7	TGTGCCAGCAGCGTAGATGGTCGATGGGGCGAGCAGTACTTC	CASSVDGRWGEQYF
NA	NA	TRBV10-3	TRBJ2-3	TGTGCCATCAGTGAAGCTCGCGGGAGCACAGATACGCAGTATTTT	CAISEARGSTDTQYF
TRBD2	NA	TRBV5-6	TRBJ2-1	TGTGCCAGCAGCCAGACTAGCGGGAGATTCAATGAGCAGTTCTTC	CASSQTSGRFNEQFF
NA	NA	TRBV9	TRBJ2-2	TGTGCCAGTTCCCCCCCGGGAGTTGGGACCGGGGAGCTGTTTTTT	CASSPPGVGTGELFF
TRBD2	NA	TRBV25-1	TRBJ2-7	TGTGCCACCTCGGGGCGGGGGACTGAGAACGAGCAGTACTTC	CATSGRGTENEQYF
NA	NA	TRBV6-6	TRBJ1-4	TGTGCCAGCAACCACCATGGGGGGGAGTGGGGTGAAAAACTGTTTTTT	CASNHHGGEWGEKLFF
TRBD2	NA	TRBV30	TRBJ2-2	TGTGCCTGGAGCGGGGGGAGACCCGGGGAGCTGTTTTTT	CAWSGGRPGELFF